This record concerns one TCR beta chain sequence. Profiling relied on immunoSEQ multiplex PCR, and the TCRdb table lists in-frame clones only, not all of them. The profile covers 45,000 to 55,000 clones, with about 80% appearing a single time and approximately 16% taken by the ten largest. This sample is drawn from a study of T cells in localized non-small cell lung cancer. V shed 4 bases and J shed 2 bases, with 15 bases lying between them. The CDR3 contains 15 residues. In germline, CDR1 is MDHEN, CDR2 SYDVKM. The sample was peripheral blood, taken before any cancer treatment. This chain connects TRBV28 to TRBJ2-7; D may be TRBD1 or TRBD2 (5 bases each). The sequence derives from a man between 40 and 70 years old with stage I squamous cell lung carcinoma. In DNA form, the CDR3 reads TGTGCCAGCAGTTCATCGGGGACGCTCACCTACGAGCAGTACTTC. This codes for CASSSSGTLTYEQYF. The whole variable domain, remainder taken from reference TRBV28 and TRBJ2-7, is DVKVTQSSRYLVKRTGEKVFLECVQDMDHENMFWYRQDPGLGLRLIYFSYDVKMKEKGDIPEGYSVSREKKERFSLILESASTNQTSMYLCASSSSGTLTYEQYFGPGTRLTVT.